Only a few counts were recorded for the clone carrying this T cell receptor (beta chain). Orbital computed tomography, thyroid ultrasound, serum thyroxine and TRAb, and clinical symptoms together informed the diagnoses. This entry is derived from a study of T cells in Graves' hyperthyroidism and ophthalmopathy. Template material for amplifying TCR beta CDR3 regions consisted of RNA transcripts. HTBI primers were the set used in a first-round RT-PCR of the TCR CDR3. MiXCR was run by TCRdb on the multiplex PCR reads, yielding one entry per CDR3 protein. The sample holds a few hundred thousand distinct CDR3 sequences, approximately 15% seen once. The CDR3 spans 14 residues. The trim removed 2 bases at V and 4 bases at J, leaving 4 bases unmatched. The germline gives CDR1 SGHTA, CDR2 FQGTGA.

Sequencing was carried out using blood. The receptor's source is a woman aged 25 to 39 with Graves' hyperthyroidism that later progressed to Graves' ophthalmopathy. V is TRBV7-3 and J is TRBJ2-5, with 7 bases fitting TRBD2. The CDR3 loop is CASSLGGEGETQYF. The DNA of the CDR3 is TGTGCCAGCAGCTTAGGAGGGGAGGGAGAGACCCAGTACTTC. The complete variable domain, with remaining parts taken from reference TRBV7-3 and TRBJ2-5, reads GAGVSQTPSNKVTEKGKYVELRCDPISGHTALYWYRQSLGQGPEFLIYFQGTGAADDSGLPNDRFFAVRPEGSVSTLKIQRTERGDSAVYLCASSLGGEGETQYFGPGTRLLVL.